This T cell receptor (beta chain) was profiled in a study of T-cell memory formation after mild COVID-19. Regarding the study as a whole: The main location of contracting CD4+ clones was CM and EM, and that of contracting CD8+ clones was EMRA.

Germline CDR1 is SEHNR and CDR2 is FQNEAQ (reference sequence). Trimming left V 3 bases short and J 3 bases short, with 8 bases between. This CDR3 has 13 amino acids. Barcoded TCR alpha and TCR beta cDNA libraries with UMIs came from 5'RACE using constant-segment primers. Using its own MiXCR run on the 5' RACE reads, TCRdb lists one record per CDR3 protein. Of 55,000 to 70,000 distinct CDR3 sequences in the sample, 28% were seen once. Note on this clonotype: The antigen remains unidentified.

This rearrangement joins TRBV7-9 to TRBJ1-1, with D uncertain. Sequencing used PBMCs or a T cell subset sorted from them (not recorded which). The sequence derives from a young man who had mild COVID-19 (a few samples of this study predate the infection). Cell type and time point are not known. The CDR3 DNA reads TGTGCCAGCAGCTTTTCGGGAGACACTGAAGCTTTCTTT. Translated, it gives CASSFSGDTEAFF.